This T cell receptor (beta chain) comes out of a study of blood T cell repertoires in COVID-19. Symptom resolution, clearance, or two negative PCRs marked donors in Cohort 3 as recovered. V was shortened by 0 bases and J by 6 bases, with 14 bases between the two germline ends. Germline V gene data show CDR1 as SGHAT and CDR2 as FQDESV (reference sequence). The CDR3 runs to 16 residues. Only in-frame clones appear in the TCRdb table, and some are missing; sequencing was by immunoSEQ multiplex PCR. In the table there are about 410,000 clones, approximately 89% of which are singletons. The sample consisted of PBMCs or T cells enriched from blood (not recorded which). The clonotype originates from a woman under 40 who had recovered from COVID-19. The chain employs TRBV11-1 and TRBJ2-2; tentatively, D is TRBD2 (6 bases). CDR3 sequence (DNA): TGTGCCAGCAGCTTAGCGGGGGGTTTGTCGGCCGGGGAGCTGTTTTTT. This codes for CASSLAGGLSAGELFF.